This T cell receptor (beta chain) was recovered during a study of cytomegalovirus exposure and HLA in healthy donors. The study's findings and limits: In vitro experiments confirmed that three CMV-associated chains were specific for CMV antigens. TCR clusters originating in the first cohort tended to co-occur in the roughly 120 validation repertoires, according to a later analysis. Investigators reported 150 to 200 TCR beta chains as tied to cytomegalovirus.

In regard to this clone: Its target is not known.

Clones were read by immunoSEQ multiplex PCR, and TCRdb kept only the in-frame ones, dropping some. The sample lists 250,000 or so clones, less than 90% seen once, with approximately 12% in the top ten. CDR1 is MNHNS, CDR2 SASEGT, per germline. With 6 bases removed from V and 0 bases from J, the gap between germline ends came to 14 bases. This CDR3 has 15 amino acids. This clonotype originated in a man between 18 and 29 years old in good health and CMV-seropositive. The sequencing sample was made of PBMCs. The chain combines TRBV6-1 with TRBJ1-1; D gene uncertain. The chain's CDR3 is CASRRAPQMNTEAFF. The CDR3 DNA is TGTGCCAGCAGGCGGGCGCCACAGATGAACACTGAAGCTTTCTTT.